The 13 T cell receptor beta chains below were found in one sample sequenced in a study of blood T cells in healthy people across ages (dated by TCRdb to between 2015 and 2016). Library preparation employed 5' RACE. Sequencing was performed on an Illumina HiSeq 2500. A second PCR of roughly 6 to 11 cycles was run with a J-beta primer mix and a sample-barcoded 5' primer. TCRdb reprocessed the public reads (quality trimming at Q25 with fastp, clone calling with MiXCR) and kept in-frame beta chains. Entries are consolidated by CDR3 protein sequence, retaining the most common genes and DNA. The sample table lists approximately 360,000 distinct CDR3 sequences, roughly half of them with a count of one. The ten most abundant clones make up approximately 51% of the sample. The sequencing input was blood. These TCRs come from a man aged 55 to 70 in good health.

V is TRBV12-3 or TRBV12-4 and J is TRBJ2-3, with D possibly being TRBD1 (8 bases). V was clipped by 5 bases and J by 4 bases, with 13 bases between them. The CDR3 loop spans 14 amino acids. CDR3 protein: CASSRTGRADTQYF. DNA for the CDR3: TGTGCCAGCAGTCGGACAGGGAGGGCAGATACGCAGTATTTT.

The chain combines TRBV11-2 with TRBJ2-5; TRBD2 matches at 13 bases. With V trimmed by 1 base and J by 5 bases, 13 bases remained unmatched. This CDR3 is 19 amino acids long. Germline V lookup: CDR1 SGHAT, CDR2 FQNNGV. CDR3 nucleotides: TGTGCCAGCAGCTTAGGGAGGAGCACTAGCGGGAGGGCCAGGGAGACCCAGTACTTC. Encoded protein: CASSLGRSTSGRARETQYF.

The sample holds one count of this clonotype. The V gene is TRBV11-2, the J gene TRBJ2-7, with a weak D call TRBD1 (5 bases). The CDR3 runs to 14 residues. Trimming cost V 0 bases and J 5 bases, with 11 bases left between them. Germline lookup yields CDR1 SGHAT and CDR2 FQNNGV. This CDR3 reads CASSLDGPGHEQYF. DNA of the CDR3: TGTGCCAGCAGCTTAGATGGGCCAGGGCACGAGCAGTACTTC.

This rearrangement joins TRBV9 to TRBJ1-4; possibly TRBD1 for D (5 bases). CDR3 length: 14 residues. V shed 2 bases and J shed 8 bases, with 13 bases lying between them. CDR1 is SGDLS, CDR2 YYNGEE, per germline. The CDR3 DNA follows: TGTGCCAGCAGCGTGGGTCCAGGGATGGAAAAACTGTTTTTT. This translates into CASSVGPGMEKLFF. The variable domain in full, completed from reference TRBV9 and TRBJ1-4, reads DSGVTQTPKHLITATGQRVTLRCSPRSGDLSVYWYQQSLDQGLQFLIQYYNGEERAKGNILERFSAQQFPDLHSELNLSSLELGDSALYFCASSVGPGMEKLFFGSGTQLSVL.

A few counts support this clonotype. The rearrangement links TRBV7-9 to TRBJ2-5; D assignment may be TRBD1 or TRBD2 (5 bases each). V lost 6 bases to trimming and J lost 3 bases, with 17 bases between them. In germline, CDR1 is SEHNR, CDR2 FQNEAQ (reference sequence). CDR3 length: 15 amino acids. Here the CDR3 DNA reads TGTGCCAGCAGGACTACGGTGGGGGTCGAAGAGACCCAGTACTTC. Amino acid sequence: CASRTTVGVEETQYF.

The rearrangement links TRBV3-1 to TRBJ2-1; a weak D match, TRBD2 (6 bases). The end of the DNA aligns better with TRBJ2-7, so the J call may be wrong. Per germline, CDR1 LGHDT and CDR2 YNNKEL (reference sequence). CDR3 length: 15 amino acids. The CDR3 region is CASSQGGGTYNEQYF. For the CDR3, the DNA is TGTGCCAGCAGCCAAGGAGGCGGGACCTACAATGAGCAGTACTTC.

This sequence joins TRBV28 and TRBJ2-5; 8 bases line up with TRBD1. Trimming at V came to 4 bases and at J to 1 base, leaving 5 bases not matched to a gene. Germline V gene lookup returns CDR1 MDHEN and CDR2 SYDVKM. The CDR3 runs 15 residues. The CDR3 DNA follows: TGTGCCAGCAGTTCTGCAGGGGGCCGCCAAGAGACCCAGTACTTC. This sequence encodes CASSSAGGRQETQYF.

V usage is TRBV5-1 and J usage is TRBJ2-1; 7 positions match TRBD1. This CDR3 region has 17 residues. V shed 0 bases and J 4 bases; nucleotides not matched to a gene: 10. Per germline, CDR1 SGHRS and CDR2 YFSETQ. CDR3 sequence (DNA): TGCGCCAGCAGCTTGGCCTTGGCACAGGGGCTATACAATGAGCAGTTCTTC. Translating gives CASSLALAQGLYNEQFF.

The sample holds a few counts of this clonotype. The V gene is TRBV4-3, the J gene TRBJ2-3; no clear D gene. Deletions cut 0 bases from V and 0 bases from J, with 13 bases between. The CDR3 sequence is 17 residues long. From germline, CDR1 is LGHNA and CDR2 YSLEER. The CDR3: CASSQDQSGPSTDTQYF. The CDR3 coding sequence is TGCGCCAGCAGCCAAGATCAATCCGGACCCAGCACAGATACGCAGTATTTT.

The chain couples TRBV6-2 or TRBV6-3 to TRBJ2-3; 13 nucleotides line up with TRBD2. This CDR3 spans 14 amino acids. From germline, CDR1 is MNHEY and CDR2 SVGEGT. J was trimmed by 6 bases and V by 8 bases; bases with no gene match: 5. CDR3 sequence: CASGRTSGSDTQYF. The CDR3 region has the DNA TGTGCCAGCGGCCGGACTAGCGGGAGTGATACGCAGTATTTT.

In its sample, this clonotype was seen a few times. This chain joins TRBV29-1 and TRBJ1-2; no reliable D call. Germline-derived CDR1 and CDR2 are SQVTM and ANQGSEA. CDR3 length equals 11 residues. With 2 bases removed from V and 5 bases from J, the gap between germline ends came to 6 bases. Here the CDR3 reads CSVEWLYGYTF. The CDR3 DNA reads TGCAGCGTTGAATGGTTGTATGGCTACACCTTC.

The chain couples TRBV5-1 to TRBJ2-3; perhaps TRBD1 as D (7 bases). The germline gives CDR1 SGHRS, CDR2 YFSETQ. Trimming pared 1 base from V and 2 bases from J, leaving 11 bases between. This CDR3 has 15 amino acids. The CDR3 nucleotides are TGCGCCAGCAGCTTGCAGGGGGGCTCCACAGATACGCAGTATTTT. The encoded protein is CASSLQGGSTDTQYF.

V is TRBV7-2 and J is TRBJ2-5; D is perhaps TRBD2 (5 bases). Germline values: CDR1 SGHTA, CDR2 FQGNSA. Deletions cut 4 bases from V and 3 bases from J, with 18 bases between. The CDR3 runs 16 residues. This chain's CDR3 is CASSSLRRDLEETQYF. The CDR3 nucleotides read TGTGCCAGCAGCTCCTTACGCCGGGATTTGGAAGAGACCCAGTACTTC. Filled out from reference TRBV7-2 and TRBJ2-5, the complete variable domain reads GAGVSQSPSNKVTEKGKDVELRCDPISGHTALYWYRQSLGQGLEFLIYFQGNSAPDKSGLPSDRFSAERTGGSVSTLTIQRTQQEDSAVYLCASSSLRRDLEETQYFGPGTRLLVL.